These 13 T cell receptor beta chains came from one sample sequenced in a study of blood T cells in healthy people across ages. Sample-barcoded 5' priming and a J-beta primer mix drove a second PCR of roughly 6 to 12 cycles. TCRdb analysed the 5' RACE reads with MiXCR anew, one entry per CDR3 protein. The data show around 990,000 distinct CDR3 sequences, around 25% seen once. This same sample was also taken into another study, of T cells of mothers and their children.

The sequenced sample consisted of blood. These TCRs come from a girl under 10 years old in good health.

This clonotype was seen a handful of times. CDR3 nucleotide sequence: TGTGCCAGCAGCTTATTCGGCCGCCCCTCGGGACAGCAGGGAGCTTACGAGCAGTACTTC. This sequence encodes CASSLFGRPSGQQGAYEQYF. This chain uses TRBV7-8 with TRBJ2-7, with TRBD1 matching 7 bases. V dropped 2 bases and J dropped 4; count of bases not matched to a gene: 23. The V gene's germline CDR1 is SGHVS and CDR2 FQNEAQ. This CDR3 has 20 residues.

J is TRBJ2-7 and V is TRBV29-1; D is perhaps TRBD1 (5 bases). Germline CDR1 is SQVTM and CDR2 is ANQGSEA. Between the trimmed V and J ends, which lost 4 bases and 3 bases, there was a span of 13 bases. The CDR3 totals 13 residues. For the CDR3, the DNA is TGCAGCGTTGGCGGCAGGGCCCGCTACGAGCAGTACTTC. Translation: CSVGGRARYEQYF.

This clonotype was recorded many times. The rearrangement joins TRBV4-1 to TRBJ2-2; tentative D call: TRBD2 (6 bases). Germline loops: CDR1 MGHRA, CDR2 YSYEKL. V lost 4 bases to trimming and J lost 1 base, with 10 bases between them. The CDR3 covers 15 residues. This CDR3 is CASSPGTVNTGELFF. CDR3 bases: TGCGCCAGCAGCCCTGGGACTGTGAACACCGGGGAGCTGTTTTTT.

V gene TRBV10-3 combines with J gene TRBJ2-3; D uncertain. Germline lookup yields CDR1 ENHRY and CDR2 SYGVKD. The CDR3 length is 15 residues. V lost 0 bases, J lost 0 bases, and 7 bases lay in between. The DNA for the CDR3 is TGTGCCATCAGTGAGTCGGGTATGAGCACAGATACGCAGTATTTT. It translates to CAISESGMSTDTQYF.

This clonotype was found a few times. The CDR3 loop reads CASSATGNEKLFF. The CDR3 coding sequence is TGTGCCAGCAGCGCCACAGGGAATGAAAAACTGTTTTTT. The chain combines TRBV9 with TRBJ1-4; tentative D call: TRBD1 (6 bases). Germline V gene lookup returns CDR1 SGDLS and CDR2 YYNGEE. The V end was cut by 3 bases, the J end by 5 bases, with 8 bases between. The CDR3 is made up of 13 amino acids.

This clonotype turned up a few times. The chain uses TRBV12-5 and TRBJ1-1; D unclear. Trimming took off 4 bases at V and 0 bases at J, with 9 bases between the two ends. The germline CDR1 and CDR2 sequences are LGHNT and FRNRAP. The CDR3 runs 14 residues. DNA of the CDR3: TGTGCTAGTGGTTCCCCGTGGCTGAACACTGAAGCTTTCTTT. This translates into CASGSPWLNTEAFF.

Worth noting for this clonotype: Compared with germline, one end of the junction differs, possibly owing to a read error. Here the CDR3 DNA reads TGTGCCGGCAGCTTGGTTCCAGACGCTAACATTCAGTACTTC. It encodes CAGSLVPDANIQYF. The gene calls are TRBV5-6 and TRBJ2-4; D gene uncertain. CDR1 SGHDT and CDR2 YYEEEE come from the germline V gene. The CDR3 consists of 14 residues.

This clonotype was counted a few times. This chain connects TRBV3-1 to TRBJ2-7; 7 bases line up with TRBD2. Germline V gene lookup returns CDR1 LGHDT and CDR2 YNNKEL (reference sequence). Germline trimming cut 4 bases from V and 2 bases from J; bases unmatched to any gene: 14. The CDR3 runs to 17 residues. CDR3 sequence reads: CASSRRGDRDYTYEQYF. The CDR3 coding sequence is TGTGCCAGCAGCCGCAGAGGGGACCGGGACTATACCTACGAGCAGTACTTC.

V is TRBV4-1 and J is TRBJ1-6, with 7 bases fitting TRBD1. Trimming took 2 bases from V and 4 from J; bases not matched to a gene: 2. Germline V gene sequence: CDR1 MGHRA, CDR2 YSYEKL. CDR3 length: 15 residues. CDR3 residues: CASSQPGQYNSPLHF. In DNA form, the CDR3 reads TGCGCCAGCAGCCAACCGGGACAGTATAATTCACCCCTCCACTTT.

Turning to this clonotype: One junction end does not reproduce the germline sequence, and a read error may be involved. The CDR3 bases are TGTGCCAGCAGCTTAGCGCGTCAGGCCGACGAGCGGTACTTC. Protein sequence: CASSLARQADERYF. V and J are TRBV7-9 and TRBJ2-7; D is uncertain. This CDR3 comprises 14 residues. The V gene's germline CDR1 is SEHNR and CDR2 FQNEAQ (reference sequence).

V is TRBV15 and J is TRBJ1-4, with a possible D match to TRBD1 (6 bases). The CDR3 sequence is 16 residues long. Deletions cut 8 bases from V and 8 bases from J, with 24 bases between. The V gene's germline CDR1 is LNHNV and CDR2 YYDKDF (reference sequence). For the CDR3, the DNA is TGTGCCACCTTCCGAATAAGACAGGCGCCAAACGAAAAACTGTTTTTT. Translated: CATFRIRQAPNEKLFF.

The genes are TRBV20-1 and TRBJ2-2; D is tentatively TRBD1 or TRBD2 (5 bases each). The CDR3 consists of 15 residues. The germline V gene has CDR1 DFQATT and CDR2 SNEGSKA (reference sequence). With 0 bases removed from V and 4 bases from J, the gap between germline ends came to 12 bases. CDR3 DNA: TGCAGTGCTAGAGATATCAGGGAGTCCACCGGGGAGCTGTTTTTT. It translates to CSARDIRESTGELFF.

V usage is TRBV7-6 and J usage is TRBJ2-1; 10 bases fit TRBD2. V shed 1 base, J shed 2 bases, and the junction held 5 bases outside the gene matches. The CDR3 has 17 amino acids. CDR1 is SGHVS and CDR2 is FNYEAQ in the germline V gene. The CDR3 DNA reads TGTGCCAGCAGCTTAGAGGTAGGACTAGCGGCCTACAATGAGCAGTTCTTC. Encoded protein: CASSLEVGLAAYNEQFF.